One sample yielded the 29 T cell receptor beta chains listed below, sequenced in a study of tumor-infiltrating lymphocytes in oesophageal squamous cell carcinoma. TCRdb redid the calling of the PCR reads with MiXCR, one entry per CDR3 protein. The table includes 20,000 to 25,000 distinct CDR3 sequences, roughly 35% detected once. The sequencing input was esophageal tumor tissue. These receptor sequences come from a male donor with esophageal squamous cell carcinoma.

This clonotype has a single count. The V and J genes are TRBV9 and TRBJ1-1; D is unclear. Germline-derived CDR1 and CDR2 are SGDLS and YYNGEE. This CDR3 contains 13 residues. V gave up 0 bases and J gave up 4 bases, with 7 bases separating them. DNA of the CDR3: TGTGCCAGCAGCGTAGGGGATGCCACTGAAGCTTTCTTT. Residues: CASSVGDATEAFF.

This clonotype was seen ten or more times. A much larger clone differs from this one at a single base, so this may be a read error. The rearrangement uses TRBV7-6 and TRBJ2-1; TRBD2 matches 8 bases. CDR1 and CDR2 (germline): SGHVS, FNYEAQ. The CDR3 consists of 11 residues. The V gene end was trimmed by 4 bases and the J gene end by 15 bases; junction bases not matched to a gene: 5. CDR3 nucleotide sequence: TGTGCCAGCAGCTCCGGGACTAGTCTGTTCTTC. It yields the protein CASSSGTSLFF.

With regard to this clonotype: A read error is likely, as this CDR3 ends without the conserved phenylalanine or tryptophan. The chain combines TRBV7-7 with TRBJ2-6; the match to TRBD1 covers 9 bases. The J call is doubtful: the DNA matches TRBJ2-1 better. CDR1 and CDR2 (germline): SSHAT, FNYEAQ (reference sequence). The CDR3 spans 14 residues. CDR3 sequence: CASSRGQGVYEQFL. In nucleotides, the CDR3 is TGTGCTAGCAGTCGGGGACAGGGTGTCTATGAGCAGTTCTTG.

The gene calls are TRBV6-6 and TRBJ2-6, with D unresolved. CDR3 size: 14 residues. Germline CDR1 MNHNY, CDR2 SVGAGI (reference sequence). Deletions cut 2 bases from V and 0 bases from J, with 2 bases between. The CDR3 nucleotides read TGTGCCAGCAGTTACGGCTCTGGGGCCAACGTCCTGACTTTC. Its protein product is CASSYGSGANVLTF.

Sample share makes this clonotype medium-sized (0.01 to 0.1%). J is TRBJ2-1 and V is TRBV7-9; 8 positions match TRBD2. CDR1 and CDR2 from the germline V gene are SEHNR and FQNEAQ (reference sequence). The CDR3 runs to 15 residues. With 5 bases clipped from V and 0 bases from J, the junction kept 3 bases outside the gene matches. As DNA, the CDR3 is TGTGCCAGCAGCCGTAGCGGGGCCTCCTACAATGAGCAGTTCTTC. Translated, it gives CASSRSGASYNEQFF.

This clonotype was recorded at least ten times. The chain has TRBV5-8 and TRBJ2-1, with D perhaps TRBD1 (5 bases). Germline assignment: CDR1 SGHTS and CDR2 YDEGEE. The V and J ends lost 7 bases and 4 bases respectively, with 12 bases between them. The CDR3 has 13 residues. The CDR3 sequence is CASATSGYNEQFF. The CDR3 bases are TGTGCCAGCGCTACCTCAGGGTACAATGAGCAGTTCTTC.

This clonotype was recorded many times. The genes are TRBV12-3 or TRBV12-4 and TRBJ2-7; D possibly corresponds to TRBD2 (5 bases). The CDR3 extends over 14 amino acids. Trimming shortened V by 8 bases and J by 7 bases, and 21 bases separated the two germline ends. DNA of the CDR3: TGTGCCAGCGGGTACCTAGGACTCTTGGGGGAGCAGTACTTC. The encoded protein is CASGYLGLLGEQYF.

This clonotype has ten or more counts. V usage is TRBV12-3 or TRBV12-4 and J usage is TRBJ2-6, with TRBD1 identical over 8 bases. CDR3 length: 18 residues. V lost 6 bases to trimming and J lost 3 bases; unmatched junction nucleotides: 13. CDR3 nucleotide sequence: TGTGCCAGCAGGCAACCCAAGGCAGGGGGCCTTGGGGCCAACGTCCTGACTTTC. Protein sequence: CASRQPKAGGLGANVLTF.

This clonotype occurred many times. V usage is TRBV27 and J usage is TRBJ1-2; TRBD1 agrees at 7 bases. Losses at the gene ends were 6 bases for V and 3 bases for J; bases not matched to a gene: 10. CDR1 MNHEY and CDR2 SMNVEV come from the germline V gene (reference sequence). The CDR3 is made up of 15 amino acids. The CDR3 bases are TGTGCCAGCAGGGCAAGACAGGGTTGGGACTATGGCTACACCTTC. Its protein product is CASRARQGWDYGYTF.

Judged by abundance, this clonotype is medium-sized (0.01 to 0.1%). V is TRBV7-3 and J is TRBJ2-3; D might be TRBD2 (7 bases). The CDR3 runs to 16 residues. Germline V gives CDR1 SGHTA, CDR2 FQGTGA. V lost 5 bases and J 6 bases, leaving 21 bases between the germline ends. The CDR3 bases are TGTGCCAGCAGCCCCCTTTTGTGGGGGGGCTTGGATACGCAGTATTTT. Its translation is CASSPLLWGGLDTQYF.

This clonotype was seen only a few times. The missing conserved phenylalanine or tryptophan at the end of this CDR3 makes a read error likely. The DNA is omitted, as the CDR3 cannot be located on it reliably, and the CDR3 follows TCRdb's listing. This chain uses TRBV6-7 with TRBJ2-5. TRBV6-7 is known as an ORF, though its function is uncertain. The CDR3 contains 9 residues when both ends are counted. The CDR3 loop is CASSRCYPS.

Note on this clonotype: With a much larger clone just one base away, this may be a read error. The chain combines TRBV7-2 with TRBJ2-7; TRBD2 agrees at 13 bases. V shed 3 bases, J shed 7 bases, and the junction held 9 bases outside the gene matches. The CDR3 contains 16 residues. Germline CDR1 and CDR2: SGHTA and FQGNSA. The CDR3 loop reads CASSLKLAGGFNEQYF. The CDR3 region has the DNA TGTGCCAGCAGCTTGAAACTAGCGGGAGGGTTCAATGAGCAGTACTTC.

This clonotype was seen only a few times. DNA for the CDR3: TGTGCCAGCAGTGGGAGGACGGCGAACACTGAAGCTTTCTTT. It encodes CASSGRTANTEAFF. This rearrangement joins TRBV12-3 or TRBV12-4 to TRBJ1-1; D is unclear. The CDR3 has 14 residues. V shed 5 bases and J shed 1 base, with 11 bases lying between them.

The chain combines TRBV28 with TRBJ1-3; D uncertain. V lost 1 base and J lost 4, with 5 bases in between. Germline CDR1 and CDR2: MDHEN and SYDVKM. The CDR3 consists of 13 residues. The CDR3 bases are TGTGCCAGCAGTTTATATCAGGGAAACACCATATATTTT. Encoded protein: CASSLYQGNTIYF.

This CDR3 is CASSEPGTSYEQYF. In DNA, the CDR3 is TGTGCCAGCAGTGAGCCGGGGACATCCTACGAGCAGTACTTC. This chain links TRBV6-5 with TRBJ2-5, with D perhaps matching TRBD1 (6 bases). The DNA end favors TRBJ2-7, so the J call may be wrong. CDR3 length equals 14 residues. Germline V CDR1 and CDR2: MNHEY, SVGAGI.

This clonotype was counted between two and nine times. Here the CDR3 omits its conserved ending phenylalanine or tryptophan, so a read error is the likely source. Because the CDR3's place on the DNA is in doubt, the DNA is left out and the CDR3 is given as listed by TCRdb. V usage is TRBV12-3 or TRBV12-4 and J usage is TRBJ2-5. The CDR3 has 13 residues if both end residues are counted. The CDR3 here is CASRQYYGYTFGS.

This clonotype was recorded many times. The DNA for the CDR3 is TGTGCCAGCTCAAAGGAATACCTAAACACAGATACGCAGTATTTT. As protein: CASSKEYLNTDTQYF. The genes are TRBV18 and TRBJ2-3; D call uncertain. V was pared by 5 bases and J by 2 bases, with 14 bases between. Germline V gene lookup returns CDR1 KGHSH and CDR2 LQKENI. This CDR3 comprises 15 residues.

This clonotype has only a few counts. This chain uses TRBV7-6 with TRBJ2-3; TRBD1 aligns across 10 bases. Germline CDR1 reads SGHVS; CDR2 reads FNYEAQ. J was trimmed by 14 bases and V by 2 bases; bases with no gene match: 19. This CDR3 contains 17 residues. CDR3 region: CASSLWDRGSNTGELYF. Written as DNA, the CDR3 is TGTGCCAGCAGCTTATGGGACAGGGGATCGAACACCGGGGAGCTGTATTTT.

This clonotype is medium-sized. The V gene is TRBV7-2, the J gene TRBJ2-4; no firm D call. The germline V and J ends were trimmed by 2 bases and 9 bases, with 5 bases remaining between them. CDR3 length: 11 amino acids. Germline V gene lookup returns CDR1 SGHTA and CDR2 FQGNSA. In DNA, the CDR3 is TGTGCCAGCAGCTTAAACCTCATTCAGTACTTC. It yields the protein CASSLNLIQYF. Full variable domain (remainder filled in from reference TRBV7-2 and TRBJ2-4): GAGVSQSPSNKVTEKGKDVELRCDPISGHTALYWYRQSLGQGLEFLIYFQGNSAPDKSGLPSDRFSAERTGGSVSTLTIQRTQQEDSAVYLCASSLNLIQYFGAGTRLSVL.

This clonotype appeared many times. The V and J genes are TRBV6-1 and TRBJ2-5, with 7 bases lining up with TRBD1. CDR1 is MNHNS, CDR2 SASEGT, per germline. This CDR3 region has 14 residues. Trimming removed 5 bases from V and 5 bases from J; junction bases left unmatched: 8. The CDR3 protein is CASSLYRGEETQYF. The CDR3 DNA sequence: TGTGCCAGCAGTTTGTACAGGGGAGAGGAGACCCAGTACTTC.

The J gene is TRBJ2-3, the V gene TRBV7-2, with 9 nucleotides matching TRBD1. The J call may be faulty, since TRBJ2-1 better matches the DNA end. From germline, CDR1 is SGHTA and CDR2 FQGNSA. The CDR3 runs to 15 residues. CDR3 DNA sequence: TGTGCCAGCAGCTTGGGACAGGGTTCCTACAATGAGCAGTTCTTC. This translates into CASSLGQGSYNEQFF.

This clonotype was counted at least ten times. The chain couples TRBV27 to TRBJ2-7, with 8 bases lining up with TRBD2. This CDR3 is 16 amino acids long. The J segment lost 1 base and the V segment lost 3 bases, leaving 8 bases of the junction unmatched. The germline V gene has CDR1 MNHEY and CDR2 SMNVEV (reference sequence). The DNA for the CDR3 is TGTGCCAGCAGTTTTATCCAGCGGGGGAGGTCCTACGAGCAGTACTTC. Protein sequence: CASSFIQRGRSYEQYF.

This clonotype occurred many times. The rearrangement joins TRBV12-3 or TRBV12-4 to TRBJ1-1, with D unresolved. Deletions cut 6 bases from V and 2 bases from J, with 7 bases between. The CDR3 spans 12 residues. This chain's CDR3 is CASRPFNTEAFF. DNA for the CDR3: TGTGCCAGCAGACCTTTTAACACTGAAGCTTTCTTT.

This clonotype was seen repeatedly, ten times or more. The chain uses TRBV28 and TRBJ2-2; D unresolved. CDR3 length: 12 amino acids. The germline V gene encodes CDR1 MDHEN and CDR2 SYDVKM. V shed 5 bases and J shed 5 bases, with 6 bases lying between them. CDR3 loop: CASSGNTGELFF. CDR3 coding DNA: TGTGCCAGCAGTGGGAATACCGGGGAGCTGTTTTTT.

This clonotype has ten or more counts. The genes are TRBV10-2 and TRBJ2-1, with 11 nucleotides matching TRBD2. Germline CDR1 is WSHSY and CDR2 is SAAADI. There are 14 residues in the CDR3. V dropped 6 bases and J dropped 8; count of bases not matched to a gene: 6. DNA for the CDR3: TGCGCCAGCAGGGTAGCGGGAGGGGAGGATGAGCAGTTCTTC. Translating it yields CASRVAGGEDEQFF.

This sequence joins TRBV11-2 and TRBJ2-1, with a possible D match to TRBD1 (5 bases). CDR1 and CDR2 from the germline V gene are SGHAT and FQNNGV. V lost 0 bases to trimming and J lost 5 bases, with 11 bases between them. The CDR3 spans 15 residues. This CDR3 is CASSLEGQGHNEQFF. The DNA for the CDR3 is TGTGCCAGCAGCTTAGAGGGGCAGGGCCACAATGAGCAGTTCTTC.

This sequence joins TRBV9 and TRBJ2-1, with D possibly TRBD2 on 5 matching bases. This CDR3 is 15 amino acids long. The V end lost 0 bases, the J end lost 10 bases, and 17 bases lay between the germline ends. Germline-derived CDR1 and CDR2 are SGDLS and YYNGEE. CDR3 nucleotide sequence: TGTGCCAGCAGCGTAGCACCAGCGCAAGACTACGAGCAGTTCTTC. Translated: CASSVAPAQDYEQFF.

This clonotype was counted only a few times. V and J are TRBV4-3 and TRBJ2-2; TRBD1 matches at 8 bases. CDR1 and CDR2 (germline): LGHNA, YSLEER. CDR3 length: 16 amino acids. Trimming cost V 2 bases and J 7 bases; bases outside gene matches: 9. This chain's CDR3 is CASSQTPGQGYGELFF. CDR3 nucleotides: TGCGCCAGCAGCCAAACTCCCGGACAGGGCTACGGGGAGCTGTTTTTT.

The J gene is TRBJ2-7, the V gene TRBV7-2; 15 nucleotides line up with TRBD2. The V and J ends lost 1 base and 7 bases, in that order; junction bases with no gene match: 8. Germline lookup yields CDR1 SGHTA and CDR2 FQGNSA. The CDR3 sequence is 17 residues long. CDR3 DNA: TGTGCCAGCAGCTTAGATGGGACTAGCGGGGGGAACAATGAGCAGTACTTC. It specifies CASSLDGTSGGNNEQYF.